These 24 T cell receptor beta chains came from one sample sequenced in a study of a mutant IDH1 vaccine in newly diagnosed glioma. Generated by immunoSEQ multiplex PCR, the TCRdb table keeps only in-frame clones and is missing some. Found here are tens of thousands of clones, around 79% of them singletons; the top ten hold roughly 8.2%. The time point: baseline, week 1 (first vaccination visit). Indicated treatment: pre-vaccination baseline after standard-of-care therapy. The input for sequencing was PBMCs, taken from a glioma patient treated with radiotherapy, temozolomide or both. Every receptor here comes from a man aged 45 to 65 with glioma.

This clone was seen only once. The rearrangement uses TRBV5-1 and TRBJ2-3, with 11 bases matching TRBD2. Germline lookup yields CDR1 SGHRS and CDR2 YFSETQ. The CDR3 runs 16 residues. With V trimmed by 0 bases and J by 4 bases, 4 bases remained unmatched. CDR3 residues: CASSLAPTSGADTQYF. The CDR3 nucleotides read TGCGCCAGCAGCTTGGCCCCGACTAGCGGGGCAGATACGCAGTATTTT.

The chain recombines TRBV2 with TRBJ1-1; D ambiguous. The CDR3 extends over 13 amino acids. The V gene's germline CDR1 is SNHLY and CDR2 FYNNEI. V dropped 6 bases and J dropped 11 bases, with 19 bases sitting between them. This chain's CDR3 is CASSLDSVTDAFF. In DNA form, the CDR3 reads TGTGCCAGCAGCCTGGACTCTGTTACGGACGCTTTCTTT.

This clone was counted at least ten times. The chain carries TRBV29-1 and TRBJ2-4, with no clear D. CDR1 and CDR2 from the germline V gene are SQVTM and ANQGSEA. The CDR3 consists of 11 residues. With 7 bases removed from V and 7 bases from J, the gap between germline ends came to 11 bases. The CDR3 here is CSGAIQNIQYF. CDR3 in DNA: TGCAGCGGGGCCATCCAGAACATTCAGTACTTC.

CDR3 sequence: CASSPLAGMGDTQYF. In DNA form, the CDR3 reads TGCGCCAGCAGCCCTTTGGCGGGGATGGGAGATACGCAGTATTTT. V usage is TRBV4-3 and J usage is TRBJ2-3; D possibly corresponds to TRBD2 (6 bases). CDR1 LGHNA and CDR2 YSLEER come from the germline V gene. The germline V and J ends were trimmed by 4 bases and 5 bases, with 16 bases remaining between them. The CDR3 runs to 15 residues.

The rearrangement links TRBV5-1 to TRBJ2-1; D not certain. The CDR3 contains 13 residues. Trimming took off 4 bases at V and 7 bases at J, with 12 bases between the two ends. Germline V gene sequence: CDR1 SGHRS, CDR2 YFSETQ. In DNA form, the CDR3 reads TGCGCCAGCAGCCCCGGTGTGGATAATGAGCAGTTCTTC. The encoded protein is CASSPGVDNEQFF.

This clone was recorded a few times. The rearrangement uses TRBV11-3 and TRBJ2-2; 9 nucleotides align to TRBD1. The trim removed 5 bases at V and 7 bases at J, leaving 8 bases unmatched. This CDR3 comprises 15 residues. CDR1 is SGHNT, CDR2 YENEEA, per germline. The CDR3 reads CASSPGTGLFGELFF. CDR3 in DNA: TGTGCCAGCAGCCCGGGGACAGGGTTATTCGGGGAGCTGTTTTTT.

The gene calls are TRBV4-1 and TRBJ1-5, with 7 bases that match TRBD1. There are 15 residues in the CDR3. Germline lookup yields CDR1 MGHRA and CDR2 YSYEKL. The V gene end was trimmed by 5 bases and the J gene end by 6 bases; junction bases not matched to a gene: 10. The CDR3 coding sequence is TGCGCCAGCAGCTATTCCGACAGGGAAATTCAGCCCCAGCATTTT. Translated, it gives CASSYSDREIQPQHF.

The V and J genes are TRBV10-2 and TRBJ1-5; unclear D gene. In germline, CDR1 is WSHSY, CDR2 SAAADI. The CDR3 covers 13 residues. Trimming shortened V by 3 bases and J by 0 bases, and 3 bases separated the two germline ends. CDR3 loop: CASSDNSNQPQHF. The DNA of the CDR3 is TGCGCCAGCAGTGACAATAGCAATCAGCCCCAGCATTTT.

This clone was observed a few times. The gene calls are TRBV28 and TRBJ1-2; tentative D call: TRBD1 (6 bases). The CDR3 contains 13 residues. Germline CDR1 and CDR2: MDHEN and SYDVKM. V was pared by 5 bases and J by 13 bases, with 20 bases between. The CDR3 here is CASSIAGTPALTF. CDR3 coding DNA: TGTGCCAGCAGTATAGCCGGGACACCCGCGCTCACCTTC.

A word on this clone: One end of the junction does not line up with germline, which may come from a read error. The V and J genes are TRBV7-7 and TRBJ2-2; the D call may be TRBD1 or TRBD2 (5 bases each). This CDR3 has 13 residues. Germline V gene data show CDR1 as SSHAT and CDR2 as FNYEAQ (reference sequence). The CDR3 bases are TGTGCTAGCAGCCTCGGGGCCACCGGGGAGCTGTTTTTT. Protein sequence: CASSLGATGELFF.

This sequence joins TRBV2 and TRBJ1-3; D is ambiguous. The germline V gene has CDR1 SNHLY and CDR2 FYNNEI. Trimming took off 6 bases at V and 0 bases at J, with 9 bases between the two ends. The CDR3 is 14 amino acids. The CDR3 nucleotides are TGTGCCAGCAGCCGTCCGAGCTCTGGAAACACCATATATTTT. This sequence encodes CASSRPSSGNTIYF.

The chain carries TRBV30 and TRBJ1-2; no reliable D call. Trimming removed 1 base from V and 2 bases from J, with 5 bases in between. This CDR3 region has 12 residues. CDR1 and CDR2 (germline): GTSNPN, SVGIG (reference sequence). The CDR3 here is CAWSERNYGYTF. CDR3 coding DNA: TGTGCCTGGAGTGAGCGGAACTATGGCTACACCTTC.

The V gene is TRBV28, the J gene TRBJ2-7, with D perhaps TRBD1 (6 bases). The germline CDR1 and CDR2 sequences are MDHEN and SYDVKM. The germline V and J ends were trimmed by 6 bases and 3 bases, with 15 bases remaining between them. This CDR3 spans 14 amino acids. The CDR3 here is CASRPTGRNYEQYF. The DNA for the CDR3 is TGTGCCAGCAGACCCACAGGGAGAAACTACGAGCAGTACTTC.

The rearrangement joins TRBV5-1 to TRBJ1-1; TRBD1 might be the D (5 bases). CDR1 SGHRS and CDR2 YFSETQ come from the germline V gene. CDR3 size: 15 residues. V dropped 4 bases and J dropped 6 bases, with 19 bases sitting between them. This chain's CDR3 is CASSLLTGGASEAFF. Written as DNA, the CDR3 is TGCGCCAGCAGCCTCCTCACCGGGGGAGCCTCTGAAGCTTTCTTT. Full variable domain (outside the CDR3, taken from reference TRBV5-1 and TRBJ1-1): KAGVTQTPRYLIKTRGQQVTLSCSPISGHRSVSWYQQTPGQGLQFLFEYFSETQRNKGNFPGRFSGRQFSNSRSEMNVSTLELGDSALYLCASSLLTGGASEAFFGQGTRLTVV.

This chain uses TRBV6-1 with TRBJ1-2; 11 nucleotides line up with TRBD1. Unmatched junction bases numbered 11, after V lost 6 bases and J lost 8 bases. CDR3 length: 15 residues. Germline V gives CDR1 MNHNS, CDR2 SASEGT. The CDR3 DNA follows: TGTGCCAGCAGCCCTTGGGGACAGGGGGAAAACGGCTACACCTTC. Translating gives CASSPWGQGENGYTF.

The chain uses TRBV5-1 and TRBJ2-2, with TRBD2 matching 14 bases. The germline V gene has CDR1 SGHRS and CDR2 YFSETQ. The CDR3 is 17 amino acids. V shed 5 bases, J shed 1 base, and the junction held 4 bases outside the gene matches. The DNA for the CDR3 is TGCGCCAGCAGAGGACTAGCGGGGGGCCAGAACACCGGGGAGCTGTTTTTT. Translated, it gives CASRGLAGGQNTGELFF.

J is TRBJ1-1 and V is TRBV5-4; D is unresolved. Germline values: CDR1 SGHNT, CDR2 YYREEE (reference sequence). Trimming removed 2 bases at V and 2 bases at J, with 7 bases between. This CDR3 spans 13 amino acids. The chain's CDR3 is CASSFSGNTEAFF. The CDR3 DNA is TGTGCCAGCAGCTTCAGCGGAAACACTGAAGCTTTCTTT.

The V call is TRBV28, the J call TRBJ1-2; D is possibly TRBD1 (5 bases). This CDR3 contains 12 residues. With 6 bases removed from V and 5 bases from J, the gap between germline ends came to 10 bases. In germline, CDR1 is MDHEN, CDR2 SYDVKM. In DNA, the CDR3 is TGTGCCAGCAGGGGGGAAGGGTATGGCTACACCTTC. Protein: CASRGEGYGYTF.

The chain uses TRBV9 and TRBJ2-1; tentative D call: TRBD2 (6 bases). Germline V gene sequence: CDR1 SGDLS, CDR2 YYNGEE. V lost 3 bases to trimming and J lost 7 bases, with 14 bases between them. The CDR3 sequence is 14 residues long. CDR3 region: CASSDRRAGNEQFF. In DNA, the CDR3 is TGTGCCAGCAGCGACAGGAGGGCTGGGAATGAGCAGTTCTTC.

The genes are TRBV7-9 and TRBJ1-4; D unclear. Germline CDR1 reads SEHNR; CDR2 reads FQNEAQ (reference sequence). The CDR3 consists of 15 residues. V lost 4 bases, J lost 0 bases, and 9 bases lay in between. For the CDR3, the DNA is TGTGCCAGCAGCTACCCAAGCACAACTAATGAAAAACTGTTTTTT. Translating it yields CASSYPSTTNEKLFF.

This rearrangement joins TRBV4-3 to TRBJ1-5; D gene uncertain. The V and J ends lost 0 bases and 0 bases respectively, with 6 bases between them. Germline V gene sequence: CDR1 LGHNA, CDR2 YSLEER. This CDR3 is built from 15 residues. The CDR3 loop is CASSQDEDSNQPQHF. For the CDR3, the DNA is TGCGCCAGCAGCCAAGATGAGGATAGCAATCAGCCCCAGCATTTT.

The V and J genes are TRBV9 and TRBJ1-1, with D possibly being TRBD1 (5 bases). The CDR3 has 15 residues. Looked up from germline, CDR1 is SGDLS and CDR2 is YYNGEE. V lost 1 base and J 1 base, leaving 11 bases between the germline ends. The CDR3 DNA follows: TGTGCCAGCAGCGTATCCGGGACTGGGAACACTGAAGCTTTCTTT. It yields the protein CASSVSGTGNTEAFF.

This clone has only one observation. V is TRBV10-3 and J is TRBJ2-6, with D hard to call. The germline V gene has CDR1 ENHRY and CDR2 SYGVKD. The germline V and J ends were trimmed by 7 bases and 0 bases, with 10 bases remaining between them. The CDR3 has 15 residues. CDR3 sequence reads: CAIKEGPSGANVLTF. Here the CDR3 DNA reads TGTGCCATCAAAGAAGGACCCTCTGGGGCCAACGTCCTGACTTTC.

The chain uses TRBV6-5 and TRBJ1-3; no clear D gene. Trimming took 0 bases from V and 2 from J, leaving 11 bases between them. The CDR3 covers 16 residues. The germline gives CDR1 MNHEY, CDR2 SVGAGI. CDR3 coding DNA: TGTGCCAGCAGTTACTCGAGAGTGGCTACTGGAAACACCATATATTTT. Translated, it gives CASSYSRVATGNTIYF.